The 27 T cell receptor beta chains listed next were all sequenced from one sample in a study of blood T cell repertoires in COVID-19. Here immunoSEQ multiplex PCR was the method, and the copy in TCRdb shows in-frame clones only, minus some. This repertoire shows around 240,000 clones, about 84% found once; its top ten account for around 2.1%. The sequenced sample was PBMCs or T cells enriched from blood (not recorded which). The receptors stem from a woman in her forties or fifties who had recovered from COVID-19.

The chain couples TRBV6-5 to TRBJ2-1; perhaps TRBD1 as D (6 bases). Germline-derived CDR1 and CDR2 are MNHEY and SVGAGI. The V end lost 6 bases, the J end lost 3 bases, and 9 bases lay between the germline ends. There are 13 residues in the CDR3. The CDR3 spells CASRGQLYNEQFF. The CDR3 DNA sequence: TGTGCCAGCAGAGGACAGCTCTACAATGAGCAGTTCTTC.

This clone was seen a single time. The chain is built from TRBV7-9 and TRBJ1-4; 8 bases align to TRBD1. Germline V gene lookup returns CDR1 SEHNR and CDR2 FQNEAQ (reference sequence). The CDR3 length is 15 residues. With V trimmed by 5 bases and J by 7 bases, 9 bases remained unmatched. The CDR3: CASSPTQGAGEKLFF. CDR3 bases: TGTGCCAGCAGCCCCACCCAGGGGGCGGGTGAAAAACTGTTTTTT.

This chain joins TRBV5-5 and TRBJ1-1, with D unresolved. Germline-derived CDR1 and CDR2 are SGHKS and YYEKEE (reference sequence). Between the trimmed V and J ends, which lost 0 bases and 0 bases, there was a span of 12 bases. The CDR3 runs to 16 residues. DNA for the CDR3: TGTGCCAGCAGCTTGGGGGTGTCAGCGTTGAACACTGAAGCTTTCTTT. Translation gives CASSLGVSALNTEAFF.

The chain joins TRBV28 to TRBJ2-7, with TRBD2 identical over 11 bases. Unmatched junction bases numbered 7, after V lost 8 bases and J lost 7 bases. This CDR3 is 13 amino acids long. Per the germline V gene, CDR1 is MDHEN and CDR2 is SYDVKM. The CDR3 DNA is TGTGCCAGCCGTAGCGGGAGGGTGGGTGAGCAGTACTTC. Protein product: CASRSGRVGEQYF.

The chain carries TRBV15 and TRBJ1-1; tentative D call: TRBD1 (6 bases). Germline V gene sequence: CDR1 LNHNV, CDR2 YYDKDF (reference sequence). Trimming took 2 bases from V and 0 from J, leaving 19 bases between them. The CDR3 spans 18 residues. CDR3 residues: CATSRPPGAGGLNTEAFF. The CDR3, as DNA: TGTGCCACCAGCAGACCCCCAGGGGCGGGGGGATTGAACACTGAAGCTTTCTTT.

V gene TRBV12-3 or TRBV12-4 combines with J gene TRBJ1-2, with 9 bases identical to TRBD1. After removal of 6 bases from V and 8 bases from J, the junction contained 7 bases not matched to a gene. CDR3 length: 13 amino acids. The CDR3 DNA sequence: TGTGCCAGCAGACTACAGGGGGCAGGGGGCTACACCTTC. Amino acids: CASRLQGAGGYTF.

V is TRBV27 and J is TRBJ2-7; 8 bases map to TRBD2. Losses at the gene ends were 2 bases for V and 7 bases for J; bases not matched to a gene: 10. This CDR3 is built from 15 residues. In germline, CDR1 is MNHEY, CDR2 SMNVEV (reference sequence). CDR3 DNA: TGTGCCAGCAGTTTACGGGGCGGGAGGCCCTGGGAGCAGTACTTC. Its protein product is CASSLRGGRPWEQYF.

CDR3 residues: CATGLMATDTQYF. The CDR3 nucleotides are TGTGCCACCGGACTCATGGCCACAGATACGCAGTATTTT. V gene TRBV15 combines with J gene TRBJ2-3; TRBD2 might be the D (5 bases). The germline CDR1 and CDR2 sequences are LNHNV and YYDKDF (reference sequence). Trimming removed 8 bases from V and 2 bases from J, with 11 bases in between. The CDR3 consists of 13 residues.

This clone occurred once. The V call is TRBV5-5, the J call TRBJ2-1, with 10 bases aligning to TRBD1. Germline CDR1 reads SGHKS; CDR2 reads YYEKEE (reference sequence). Trimming at V came to 5 bases and at J to 0 bases, leaving 8 bases not matched to a gene. There are 17 residues in the CDR3. CDR3 in amino acids: CASSWGTGASSYNEQFF. The CDR3 DNA reads TGTGCCAGCAGTTGGGGGACAGGGGCAAGCTCCTACAATGAGCAGTTCTTC.

This chain connects TRBV7-2 to TRBJ1-2; possible D gene TRBD1, 5 bases. This CDR3 is 16 amino acids long. Trimming stripped 2 bases from V and 4 bases from J, with 17 bases between. Germline V gene data show CDR1 as SGHTA and CDR2 as FQGNSA. For the CDR3, the DNA is TGTGCCAGCAGCTTAAAAGTGGCAGGGTGGGGCTATGGCTACACCTTC. Encoded protein: CASSLKVAGWGYGYTF.

This clone was seen only once. This sequence joins TRBV27 and TRBJ1-2; a possible D gene is TRBD1 (5 bases). This CDR3 has 18 residues. Germline V gene lookup returns CDR1 MNHEY and CDR2 SMNVEV (reference sequence). The V end was cut by 0 bases, the J end by 2 bases, with 19 bases between. Here the CDR3 reads CASSLSIRERGINYGYTF. The CDR3 DNA reads TGTGCCAGCAGTTTATCGATTCGGGAGAGGGGAATAAACTATGGCTACACCTTC.

The chain has TRBV5-5 and TRBJ2-7; 12 bases align to TRBD2. The CDR3 length is 14 residues. Germline values: CDR1 SGHKS, CDR2 YYEKEE (reference sequence). V shed 2 bases and J 6 bases; nucleotides not matched to a gene: 3. The CDR3 DNA reads TGTGCCAGCAGCTTCGGACTAGCGGGACCCGAGCAGTACTTC. This encodes CASSFGLAGPEQYF.

This rearrangement joins TRBV7-2 to TRBJ2-2; TRBD2 might be the D (6 bases). CDR3 size: 15 residues. Trimming cost V 5 bases and J 4 bases, with 14 bases left between them. Germline assignment: CDR1 SGHTA and CDR2 FQGNSA. CDR3 coding DNA: TGTGCCAGCAGCAAACAGGCGGGGAGCACCGGGGAGCTGTTTTTT. Its translation is CASSKQAGSTGELFF.

The genes are TRBV19 and TRBJ1-6; 10 bases fit TRBD1. V dropped 5 bases and J dropped 10; count of bases not matched to a gene: 11. CDR1 and CDR2 (germline): LNHDA, SQIVND (reference sequence). This CDR3 has 16 residues. This chain's CDR3 is CASSWSGTGVGSPLHF. CDR3 DNA: TGTGCCAGTAGTTGGTCGGGGACAGGGGTTGGATCACCCCTCCACTTT. The whole variable domain, remainder taken from reference TRBV19 and TRBJ1-6, is DGGITQSPKYLFRKEGQNVTLSCEQNLNHDAMYWYRQDPGQGLRLIYYSQIVNDFQKGDIAEGYSVSREKKESFPLTVTSAQKNPTAFYLCASSWSGTGVGSPLHFGNGTRLTVT.

This chain uses TRBV11-3 with TRBJ2-1; 9 positions match TRBD2. Looked up from germline, CDR1 is SGHNT and CDR2 is YENEEA. V trimming: 1 base; J trimming: 3 bases; junction bases outside the gene matches: 7. The CDR3 totals 17 residues. The CDR3 DNA sequence: TGTGCCAGCAGCTTAGGGGAGTGGCGGGGGGGCTACAATGAGCAGTTCTTC. Translation gives CASSLGEWRGGYNEQFF.

This chain connects TRBV25-1 to TRBJ1-1, with 7 bases that match TRBD1. There are 14 residues in the CDR3. Germline assignment: CDR1 MGHDK and CDR2 SYGVNS. The V segment lost 4 bases and the J segment 0 bases; nucleotides outside the gene matches: 2. The CDR3 DNA reads TGTGCCAGCAGTGGGACAGGATTGAACACTGAAGCTTTCTTT. Residues: CASSGTGLNTEAFF.

As for this clone: One junction end disagrees with the germline gene, perhaps due to a read error. J is TRBJ2-1 and V is TRBV13; 7 positions agree with TRBD2. The CDR3 totals 15 residues. Germline-derived CDR1 and CDR2 are PRHDT and FYEKMQ (reference sequence). The CDR3 nucleotides are TGTGCCAGCAGCCTAGGACTAGTTGTCGGCAATGAGCAGTTCTTC. This codes for CASSLGLVVGNEQFF. The full variable domain, in which reference TRBV13 and TRBJ2-1 provide the parts outside the CDR3, is AAGVIQSPRHLIKEKRETATLKCYPIPRHDTVYWYQQGPGQDPQFLISFYEKMQSDKGSIPDRFSAQQFSDYHSELNMSSLELGDSALYFCASSLGLVVGNEQFFGPGTRLTVL.

The rearrangement joins TRBV29-1 to TRBJ1-5, with D hard to call. In germline, CDR1 is SQVTM, CDR2 ANQGSEA. The CDR3 totals 12 residues. V lost 6 bases and J 6 bases, leaving 12 bases between the germline ends. The CDR3 DNA sequence: TGCAGCGTGAGGGAAGTCGGTCAGCCCCAGCATTTT. This gives the protein CSVREVGQPQHF.

The J gene is TRBJ1-6, the V gene TRBV7-2, with D possibly matching TRBD1 (6 bases). The CDR3 contains 14 residues. Germline lookup yields CDR1 SGHTA and CDR2 FQGNSA. The ends were cut back, 5 bases at V and 5 bases at J, with 10 bases in the middle. The DNA of the CDR3 is TGTGCCAGCAGCAGCGGGACAAATAATTCACCCCTCCACTTT. This gives the protein CASSSGTNNSPLHF.

Written as DNA, the CDR3 is TGTGCCAGCAGCTCCGGAGGGGCAGATACGCAGTATTTT. Protein sequence: CASSSGGADTQYF. The chain employs TRBV7-3 and TRBJ2-3; TRBD2 might be the D (6 bases). Trimming pared 4 bases from V and 4 bases from J, leaving 9 bases between. Germline V lookup: CDR1 SGHTA, CDR2 FQGTGA. The CDR3 loop spans 13 amino acids.

The V and J genes are TRBV7-2 and TRBJ2-7; maybe TRBD1 (6 bases). Trimming removed 1 base from V and 6 bases from J, with 10 bases in between. Per germline, CDR1 SGHTA and CDR2 FQGNSA. The CDR3 is made up of 13 amino acids. The CDR3: CASSLDRVGEQYF. The CDR3 region has the DNA TGTGCCAGCAGCTTAGACAGGGTAGGCGAGCAGTACTTC.

In this sample, this clone turned up a few times. This chain joins TRBV27 and TRBJ2-7; 8 nucleotides align to TRBD2. Germline V gene data show CDR1 as MNHEY and CDR2 as SMNVEV (reference sequence). V was clipped by 3 bases and J by 3 bases; unmatched bases: 7. This CDR3 region has 15 residues. The CDR3 spells CASSFTASGFYEQYF. CDR3 nucleotides: TGTGCCAGCAGTTTTACTGCTAGCGGGTTCTACGAGCAGTACTTC.

This chain links TRBV7-2 with TRBJ2-7; D may be TRBD2 (5 bases). V shed 3 bases and J shed 3 bases, with 12 bases lying between them. CDR3 length equals 14 residues. Germline CDR1 is SGHTA and CDR2 is FQGNSA. DNA of the CDR3: TGTGCCAGCAGCTTGAGTCCAGCGGTCTACGAGCAGTACTTC. Its protein is CASSLSPAVYEQYF.

This clone was counted only a few times. The chain couples TRBV7-2 to TRBJ1-3; D may be TRBD1 (5 bases). The CDR3 extends over 17 amino acids. Trimming stripped 5 bases from V and 0 bases from J, with 17 bases between. Germline values: CDR1 SGHTA, CDR2 FQGNSA. The CDR3 DNA sequence: TGTGCCAGCAGCCCTACCGGGACTGCTGCCTCTGGAAACACCATATATTTT. Amino acid sequence: CASSPTGTAASGNTIYF.

This clone was seen a single time. The rearrangement links TRBV7-9 to TRBJ2-2; 9 bases fit TRBD1. V was pared by 2 bases and J by 6 bases, with 4 bases of the junction left unmatched. The CDR3 is 15 amino acids. Germline V gene lookup returns CDR1 SEHNR and CDR2 FQNEAQ (reference sequence). The CDR3: CASSLWGQGPGELFF. CDR3 in DNA: TGTGCCAGCAGCTTATGGGGACAGGGCCCCGGGGAGCTGTTTTTT.

This chain joins TRBV7-8 and TRBJ2-3, with D maybe TRBD2 (5 bases). V was cut by 1 base and J by 6 bases, with 14 bases left in between. The CDR3 sequence is 15 residues long. In germline, CDR1 is SGHVS, CDR2 FQNEAQ. CDR3 coding DNA: TGTGCCAGCAGCTTAGTGTCTGGCCGCGGGGATACGCAGTATTTT. Translation: CASSLVSGRGDTQYF.

The J gene is TRBJ2-2, the V gene TRBV5-4; 10 nucleotides line up with TRBD1. CDR1 and CDR2 from the germline V gene are SGHNT and YYREEE (reference sequence). V trimming: 3 bases; J trimming: 4 bases; junction bases outside the gene matches: 6. The CDR3 runs to 16 residues. The CDR3 region is CASSSGGTGVTGELFF. The CDR3 DNA follows: TGTGCCAGCAGCTCGGGTGGGACAGGGGTCACCGGGGAGCTGTTTTTT.